The 5 T cell receptor beta chains below all came from one sample that was sequenced in a study of CD8 T cells in Susac syndrome. Random hexamers were used to reverse transcribe an amount of roughly 0.45 to 1 ug RNA. MiXCR, run by TCRdb on the immunoSEQ multiplex PCR reads, gives a single entry per CDR3 protein. This table holds hundreds of thousands of distinct CDR3 sequences, 65% to 90% found once. Sequencing was carried out using CD8+ T cells from PBMCs. Every receptor here comes from a human donor with multiple sclerosis.

V gene TRBV10-3 combines with J gene TRBJ2-5; TRBD2 might be the D (5 bases). The CDR3 has 14 amino acids. V gave up 3 bases and J gave up 2 bases, with 10 bases separating them. Per germline, CDR1 ENHRY and CDR2 SYGVKD. This CDR3 is CAISELKRQETQYF. The DNA for the CDR3 is TGTGCCATCAGTGAACTGAAGCGGCAAGAGACCCAGTACTTC.

In nucleotides, the CDR3 is TGTGCCAGCAGCGTAGGAACGGGACAGGGGGACGAGCAGTACTTC. Translated: CASSVGTGQGDEQYF. The chain uses TRBV9 and TRBJ2-7; 11 nucleotides line up with TRBD1. This CDR3 has 15 amino acids. V trimming: 0 bases; J trimming: 5 bases; junction bases outside the gene matches: 4. CDR1 is SGDLS, CDR2 YYNGEE, per germline.

This chain joins TRBV6-5 and TRBJ2-1, with 7 bases identical to TRBD2. Germline V gives CDR1 MNHEY, CDR2 SVGAGI. The CDR3 is 14 residues long. V lost 0 bases and J lost 10; bases outside the gene matches: 6. The chain's CDR3 is CASSYSGGEGEQFF. CDR3 sequence (DNA): TGTGCCAGCAGTTACTCGGGCGGGGAGGGGGAGCAGTTCTTC.

Only one count was recorded for this clonotype. The V gene is TRBV24-1, the J gene TRBJ2-1; 11 bases fit TRBD2. The germline V gene encodes CDR1 KGHDR and CDR2 SFDVKD. CDR3 size: 17 residues. The trim removed 4 bases at V and 6 bases at J, leaving 10 bases unmatched. Written as DNA, the CDR3 is TGTGCCACCAGTGAGGGGGGACTAGCGGTGAGGGTCAATGAGCAGTTCTTC. It yields the protein CATSEGGLAVRVNEQFF.

This sequence joins TRBV6-1 and TRBJ1-4, with no clear D. The ends were cut back, 5 bases at V and 5 bases at J, with 6 bases in the middle. The CDR3 loop spans 12 amino acids. Germline V CDR1 and CDR2: MNHNS, SASEGT. CDR3 in DNA: TGTGCCAGCAGTTGGACGAATGAAAAACTGTTTTTT. Translation gives CASSWTNEKLFF.